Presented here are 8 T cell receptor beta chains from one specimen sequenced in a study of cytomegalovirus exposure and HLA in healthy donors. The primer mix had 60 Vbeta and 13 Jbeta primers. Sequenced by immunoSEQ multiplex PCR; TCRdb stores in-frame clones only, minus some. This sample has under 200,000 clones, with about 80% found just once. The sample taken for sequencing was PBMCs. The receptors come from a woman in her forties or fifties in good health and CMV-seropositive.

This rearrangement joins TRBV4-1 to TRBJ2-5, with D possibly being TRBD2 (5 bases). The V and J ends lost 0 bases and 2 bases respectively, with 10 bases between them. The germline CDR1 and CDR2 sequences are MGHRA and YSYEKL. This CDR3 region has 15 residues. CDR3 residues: CASSQDPGGQETQYF. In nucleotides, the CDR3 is TGCGCCAGCAGCCAAGATCCGGGCGGGCAAGAGACCCAGTACTTC.

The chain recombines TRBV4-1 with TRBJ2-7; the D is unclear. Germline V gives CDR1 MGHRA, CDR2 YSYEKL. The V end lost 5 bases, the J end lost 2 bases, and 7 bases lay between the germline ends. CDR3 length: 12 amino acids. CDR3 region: CASSSQTYEQYF. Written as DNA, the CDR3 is TGCGCCAGCAGCTCGCAGACCTACGAGCAGTACTTC.

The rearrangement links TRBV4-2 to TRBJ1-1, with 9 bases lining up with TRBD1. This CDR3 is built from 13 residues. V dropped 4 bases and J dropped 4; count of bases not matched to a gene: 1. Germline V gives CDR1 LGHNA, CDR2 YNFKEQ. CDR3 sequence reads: CASSPDRGTEAFF. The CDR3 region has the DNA TGTGCCAGCAGCCCGGACAGGGGCACTGAAGCTTTCTTT.

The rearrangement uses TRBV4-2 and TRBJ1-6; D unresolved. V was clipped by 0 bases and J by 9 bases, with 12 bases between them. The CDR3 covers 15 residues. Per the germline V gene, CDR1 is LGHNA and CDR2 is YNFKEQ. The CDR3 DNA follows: TGTGCCAGCAGCCAAGATAGAGGGTTGGGTTCACCCCTCCACTTT. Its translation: CASSQDRGLGSPLHF.

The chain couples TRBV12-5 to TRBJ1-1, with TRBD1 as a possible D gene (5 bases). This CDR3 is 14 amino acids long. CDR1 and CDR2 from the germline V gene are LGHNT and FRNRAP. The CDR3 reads CAPRRGGMNTEAFF. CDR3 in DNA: TGTGCACCCAGGCGCGGGGGAATGAACACTGAAGCTTTCTTT. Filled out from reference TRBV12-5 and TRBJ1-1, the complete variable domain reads DARVTQTPRHKVTEMGQEVTMRCQPILGHNTVFWYRQTMMQGLELLAYFRNRAPLDDSGMPKDRFSAEMPDATLATLKIQPSEPRDSAVYFCAPRRGGMNTEAFFGQGTRLTVV.

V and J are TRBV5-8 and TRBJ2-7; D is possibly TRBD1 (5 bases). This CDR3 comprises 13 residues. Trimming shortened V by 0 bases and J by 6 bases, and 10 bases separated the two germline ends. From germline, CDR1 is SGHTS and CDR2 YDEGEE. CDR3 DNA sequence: TGTGCCAGCAGCTTGGTGGGAAGGGGCGAGCAGTACTTC. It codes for CASSLVGRGEQYF.

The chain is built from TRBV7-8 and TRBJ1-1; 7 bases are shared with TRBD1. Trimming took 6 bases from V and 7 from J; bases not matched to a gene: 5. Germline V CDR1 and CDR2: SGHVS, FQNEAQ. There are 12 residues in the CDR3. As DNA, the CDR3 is TGTGCCAGCAGTCAGGGGGGTATTGAAGCTTTCTTT. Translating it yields CASSQGGIEAFF.

The CDR3 reads CASSPRAKNIQYF. CDR3 nucleotides: TGTGCCAGCAGCCCGAGGGCCAAAAACATTCAGTACTTC. The chain combines TRBV7-2 with TRBJ2-4, with D uncertain. The V gene's germline CDR1 is SGHTA and CDR2 FQGNSA. V was cut by 5 bases and J by 1 base, with 6 bases left in between. This CDR3 is 13 amino acids long.